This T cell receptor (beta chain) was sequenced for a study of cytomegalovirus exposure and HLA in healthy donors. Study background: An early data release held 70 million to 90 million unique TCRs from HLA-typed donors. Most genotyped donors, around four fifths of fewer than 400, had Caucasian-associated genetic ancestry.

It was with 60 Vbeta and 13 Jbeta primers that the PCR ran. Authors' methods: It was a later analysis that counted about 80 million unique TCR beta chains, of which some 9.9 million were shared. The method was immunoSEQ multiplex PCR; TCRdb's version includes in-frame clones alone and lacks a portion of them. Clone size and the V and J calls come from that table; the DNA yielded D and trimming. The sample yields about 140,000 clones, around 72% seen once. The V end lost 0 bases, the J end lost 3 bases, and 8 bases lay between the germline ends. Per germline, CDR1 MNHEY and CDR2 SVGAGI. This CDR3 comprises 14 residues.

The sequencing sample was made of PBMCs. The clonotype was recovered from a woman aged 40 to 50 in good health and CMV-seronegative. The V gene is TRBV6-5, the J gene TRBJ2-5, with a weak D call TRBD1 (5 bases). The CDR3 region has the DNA TGTGCCAGCAGTTACTCTTACAGGAAAGAGACCCAGTACTTC. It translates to CASSYSYRKETQYF.